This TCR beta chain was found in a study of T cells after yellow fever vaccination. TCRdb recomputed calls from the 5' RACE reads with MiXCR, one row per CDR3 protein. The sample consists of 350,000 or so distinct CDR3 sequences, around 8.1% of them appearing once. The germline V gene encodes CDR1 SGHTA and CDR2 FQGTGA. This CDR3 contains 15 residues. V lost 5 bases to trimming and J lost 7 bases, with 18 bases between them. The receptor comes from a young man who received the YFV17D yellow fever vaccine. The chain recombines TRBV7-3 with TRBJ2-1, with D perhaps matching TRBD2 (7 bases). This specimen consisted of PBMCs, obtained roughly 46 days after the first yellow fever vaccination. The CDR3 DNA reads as TGTGCCAGCAGCCCGAATGGGGGGGCGAGGAATGAGCAGTTCTTC. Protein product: CASSPNGGARNEQFF.